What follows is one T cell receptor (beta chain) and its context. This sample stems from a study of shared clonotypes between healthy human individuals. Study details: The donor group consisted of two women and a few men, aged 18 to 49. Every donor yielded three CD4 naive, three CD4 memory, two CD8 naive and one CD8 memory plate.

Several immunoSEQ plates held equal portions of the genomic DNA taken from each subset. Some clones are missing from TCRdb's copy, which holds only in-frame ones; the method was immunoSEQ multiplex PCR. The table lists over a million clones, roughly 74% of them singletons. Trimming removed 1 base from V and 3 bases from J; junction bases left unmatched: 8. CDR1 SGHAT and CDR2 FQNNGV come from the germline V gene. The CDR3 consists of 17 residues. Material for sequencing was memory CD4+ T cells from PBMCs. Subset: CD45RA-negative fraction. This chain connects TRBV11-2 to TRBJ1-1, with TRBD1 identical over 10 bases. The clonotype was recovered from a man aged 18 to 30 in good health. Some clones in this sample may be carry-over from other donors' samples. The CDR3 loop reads CASSLAAGTGVDTEAFF. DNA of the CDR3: TGTGCCAGCAGCTTAGCCGCCGGGACAGGGGTAGACACTGAAGCTTTCTTT.